The 29 T cell receptor beta chains below were found in one sample sequenced in a study of T-cell reconstitution after alpha-beta-depleted transplantation in children. The authors prepared the TCRbeta library with unique molecular identifiers. MiXCR was run by TCRdb on the PCR reads, yielding one entry per CDR3 protein. The sample comprises roughly 240,000 distinct CDR3 sequences, around 8% of which are singletons, and roughly 6% rests with the top ten. Sequenced here: PBMCs, mostly from graft donor cells, sampled 180 days after TCRalphabeta/CD19-depleted stem cell transplant. The receptors were sampled from a male patient between 10 and 17 years old who had a stem cell transplant for acute lymphoblastic leukemia, so the T cells may come from the graft donor.

Many counts were recorded for this clonotype. V gene TRBV18 combines with J gene TRBJ2-2, with a possible D match to TRBD1 (5 bases). This CDR3 has 15 residues. Trimming cost V 3 bases and J 3 bases, with 11 bases left between them. CDR1 and CDR2 from the germline V gene are KGHSH and LQKENI. CDR3 in DNA: TGTGCCAGCTCACCGTTCAGGGCGGACACCGGGGAGCTGTTTTTT. Residues: CASSPFRADTGELFF.

This clonotype was counted many times. V usage is TRBV9 and J usage is TRBJ2-4, with 10 bases that match TRBD1. CDR3 length equals 21 residues. Per the germline V gene, CDR1 is SGDLS and CDR2 is YYNGEE. J lost 0 bases, V lost 4 bases, and 19 bases had no gene match. The chain's CDR3 is CASSPSATGTGANLAKNIQYF. The CDR3 nucleotides read TGTGCCAGCAGCCCCTCAGCCACCGGGACAGGGGCCAATCTAGCCAAAAACATTCAGTACTTC.

This clonotype was counted at least ten times. The J gene is TRBJ2-7, the V gene TRBV3-1; 11 nucleotides match TRBD2. The CDR3 consists of 15 residues. Trimming at V came to 1 base and at J to 1 base, leaving 0 bases not matched to a gene. CDR1 and CDR2 from the germline V gene are LGHDT and YNNKEL (reference sequence). CDR3 bases: TGTGCCAGCAGCCAAGGACTAGCGGGATCCTACGAGCAGTACTTC. Amino acids: CASSQGLAGSYEQYF.

This clonotype appeared many times. V gene TRBV5-4 combines with J gene TRBJ2-3; D is possibly TRBD1 (5 bases). V was shortened by 2 bases and J by 3 bases, with 10 bases between the two germline ends. CDR3 size: 14 residues. CDR1 is SGHNT and CDR2 is YYREEE in the germline V gene (reference sequence). The CDR3 loop reads CASSLSRVTDTQYF. CDR3 bases: TGTGCCAGCAGCTTATCCAGGGTTACAGATACGCAGTATTTT.

This clonotype showed up many times. This chain uses TRBV27 with TRBJ2-3; 11 nucleotides match TRBD1. The germline V gene encodes CDR1 MNHEY and CDR2 SMNVEV (reference sequence). The CDR3 is made up of 16 amino acids. V gave up 4 bases and J gave up 2 bases; unmatched junction bases: 5. The CDR3 spells CASSSRTGGYTDTQYF. The CDR3 nucleotides read TGTGCCAGCAGTTCTCGGACAGGGGGCTACACAGATACGCAGTATTTT.

This clonotype showed up many times. The chain employs TRBV5-1 and TRBJ1-1; possibly TRBD1 for D (6 bases). Trimming removed 0 bases from V and 11 bases from J, with 14 bases in between. The CDR3 is 13 residues long. The V gene's germline CDR1 is SGHRS and CDR2 YFSETQ. In nucleotides, the CDR3 is TGCGCCAGCAGCTTGGGACAGCCTCAGGGGGCTTTCTTT. Translated, it gives CASSLGQPQGAFF.

On this clonotype: Just one base apart from a much larger clone, this may be a read error. The chain is built from TRBV7-2 and TRBJ1-2; the match to TRBD1 covers 7 bases. CDR3 length: 15 amino acids. In germline, CDR1 is SGHTA, CDR2 FQGNSA. CDR3 in DNA: TGTGCCAGCAGCTTAACCTTGACAGGGAACTATGGCTACAGCTTC. Amino acids: CASSLTLTGNYGYSF. The entire variable domain, with the rest obtained from reference TRBV7-2 and TRBJ1-2, is as follows: GAGVSQSPSNKVTEKGKDVELRCDPISGHTALYWYRQSLGQGLEFLIYFQGNSAPDKSGLPSDRFSAERTGGSVSTLTIQRTQQEDSAVYLCASSLTLTGNYGYSFGSGTRLTVV.

This clonotype was seen ten or more times. V usage is TRBV20-1 and J usage is TRBJ1-5, with 10 bases lining up with TRBD1. The CDR3 consists of 15 residues. From germline, CDR1 is DFQATT and CDR2 SNEGSKA (reference sequence). Trimming at V came to 0 bases and at J to 7 bases, leaving 6 bases not matched to a gene. This CDR3 is CSARDPGQGKQPQHF. The DNA for the CDR3 is TGCAGTGCTAGAGATCCGGGACAGGGGAAGCAGCCCCAGCATTTT.

This clonotype has a count of ten or more. The CDR3 nucleotides read TGCAGTGCTAGAGATCCCGCTAGCCCCCACAATGAGCAGTTCTTC. It encodes CSARDPASPHNEQFF. The chain combines TRBV20-1 with TRBJ2-1, with D possibly TRBD2 on 5 matching bases. CDR3 size: 15 residues. V dropped 0 bases and J dropped 5 bases, with 14 bases sitting between them. Germline CDR1 is DFQATT and CDR2 is SNEGSKA (reference sequence).

This clonotype was seen repeatedly, ten times or more. The CDR3 bases are TGCGCCAGCAGCTTGGGGGAAAACGAGCAGTACTTC. It is translated as CASSLGENEQYF. V usage is TRBV5-1 and J usage is TRBJ2-7; D unresolved. The CDR3 contains 12 residues. V was pared by 0 bases and J by 5 bases, with 6 bases between. Germline lookup yields CDR1 SGHRS and CDR2 YFSETQ. The entire variable domain, with the rest obtained from reference TRBV5-1 and TRBJ2-7, is as follows: KAGVTQTPRYLIKTRGQQVTLSCSPISGHRSVSWYQQTPGQGLQFLFEYFSETQRNKGNFPGRFSGRQFSNSRSEMNVSTLELGDSALYLCASSLGENEQYFGPGTRLTVT.

Concerning this clonotype itself: An end of the junction differs from the germline gene, which may be a read error. V usage is TRBV7-9 and J usage is TRBJ2-5; the match to TRBD1 covers 11 bases. CDR3 length equals 16 residues. Per germline, CDR1 SEHNR and CDR2 FQNEAQ (reference sequence). CDR3 residues: CASSKSSGTGGETRYF. CDR3 sequence (DNA): TGTGCCAGCAGCAAATCCTCCGGGACAGGGGGGGAGACCCGGTACTTC.

This clonotype was seen only a few times. The chain recombines TRBV5-1 with TRBJ2-7; D perhaps matches TRBD1 (5 bases). Germline V gene data show CDR1 as SGHRS and CDR2 as YFSETQ. Trimming pared 0 bases from V and 2 bases from J, leaving 21 bases between. The CDR3 is made up of 18 amino acids. The CDR3 spells CASSLGPSWSGKAYEQYF. CDR3 sequence (DNA): TGCGCCAGCAGCTTGGGCCCCTCGTGGTCAGGGAAAGCCTACGAGCAGTACTTC. Full variable domain (outside the CDR3, taken from reference TRBV5-1 and TRBJ2-7): KAGVTQTPRYLIKTRGQQVTLSCSPISGHRSVSWYQQTPGQGLQFLFEYFSETQRNKGNFPGRFSGRQFSNSRSEMNVSTLELGDSALYLCASSLGPSWSGKAYEQYFGPGTRLTVT.

This clonotype was recorded at least ten times. CDR3 residues: CSASWGGGALETQYF. In nucleotides, the CDR3 is TGCAGTGCTAGTTGGGGCGGGGGGGCCCTGGAGACCCAGTACTTC. The chain links TRBV20-1 to TRBJ2-5; 9 bases line up with TRBD2. Losses at the gene ends were 3 bases for V and 5 bases for J; bases not matched to a gene: 10. Germline lookup yields CDR1 DFQATT and CDR2 SNEGSKA (reference sequence). The CDR3 is 15 residues long.

V gene TRBV6-1 combines with J gene TRBJ1-2, with 8 positions matching TRBD1. The CDR3 loop spans 15 amino acids. With V trimmed by 8 bases and J by 1 base, 9 bases remained unmatched. In germline, CDR1 is MNHNS, CDR2 SASEGT. The CDR3 spells CASRRQGANNYGYTF. The DNA of the CDR3 is TGTGCCAGCCGCCGCCAGGGGGCGAATAACTATGGCTACACCTTC.

Ten or more counts support this clonotype. The chain carries TRBV6-1 and TRBJ2-3; D possibly corresponds to TRBD1 (6 bases). Between the trimmed V and J ends, which lost 4 bases and 0 bases, there was a span of 14 bases. Germline V gene data show CDR1 as MNHNS and CDR2 as SASEGT. The CDR3 has 16 amino acids. The CDR3 DNA follows: TGTGCCAGCAGTGCTCGAAGACAGGTTAGCACAGATACGCAGTATTTT. Residues: CASSARRQVSTDTQYF.

The sample holds many counts of this clonotype. This chain connects TRBV4-2 to TRBJ1-1; no clear D. The germline gives CDR1 LGHNA, CDR2 YNFKEQ. There are 14 residues in the CDR3. Trimming took 4 bases from V and 1 from J, leaving 10 bases between them. CDR3 sequence reads: CASSPNIANTEAFF. CDR3 in DNA: TGTGCCAGCAGCCCCAACATCGCGAACACTGAAGCTTTCTTT.

This clonotype has a count of ten or more. The V call is TRBV5-6, the J call TRBJ2-5; D may match TRBD1 or TRBD2 (6 bases each). Germline V gene lookup returns CDR1 SGHDT and CDR2 YYEEEE. Between the trimmed V and J ends, which lost 0 bases and 2 bases, there was a span of 26 bases. This CDR3 region has 20 residues. The CDR3 region is CASSLAWRGYKGRPQETQYF. In nucleotides, the CDR3 is TGTGCCAGCAGCTTGGCCTGGAGGGGGTACAAGGGACGGCCTCAAGAGACCCAGTACTTC.

This clonotype has ten or more counts. The V call is TRBV18, the J call TRBJ2-1; TRBD1 or TRBD2 may be the D gene (5 bases each). Germline V CDR1 and CDR2: KGHSH, LQKENI. The CDR3 runs 14 residues. Between the trimmed V and J ends, which lost 4 bases and 7 bases, there was a span of 14 bases. The CDR3 DNA reads TGTGCCAGCTCACATGGGGGATGGGGGAATGAGCAGTTCTTC. This translates into CASSHGGWGNEQFF.

Comments on this clonotype: This could be a read error, since a much larger clone is one nucleotide away. The rearrangement joins TRBV3-1 to TRBJ2-7; 12 positions agree with TRBD2. V trimming: 1 base; J trimming: 10 bases; junction bases outside the gene matches: 2. From germline, CDR1 is LGHDT and CDR2 YNNKEL (reference sequence). The CDR3 loop spans 13 amino acids. The DNA for the CDR3 is TGTGCCAGCAGCCAAGCTAGCGGGGGGGACCAGTACTTC. Translation: CASSQASGGDQYF.

This clonotype has ten or more counts. The CDR3 nucleotides are TGCGCCAGCAGCCAAGATCGGGGACAGGGCAGGCAGCCCCAGCATTTT. It translates to CASSQDRGQGRQPQHF. The genes are TRBV4-3 and TRBJ1-5; 9 bases are shared with TRBD1. CDR3 length: 16 residues. Trimming cost V 0 bases and J 7 bases; bases outside gene matches: 7. Germline loops: CDR1 LGHNA, CDR2 YSLEER.

This clonotype was detected many times. This sequence joins TRBV18 and TRBJ2-1, with 7 bases matching TRBD2. Per the germline V gene, CDR1 is KGHSH and CDR2 is LQKENI. J gave up 8 bases and V 2 bases, and 9 bases lay outside the gene matches. The CDR3 sequence is 15 residues long. The CDR3, as DNA: TGTGCCAGCTCACCAGAAAGCGGGAATCCGGATGAGCAGTTCTTC. It codes for CASSPESGNPDEQFF.

This clonotype appeared many times. This chain links TRBV5-1 with TRBJ2-5, with TRBD1 matching over 10 bases. Germline V gene sequence: CDR1 SGHRS, CDR2 YFSETQ. The CDR3 covers 14 residues. V dropped 0 bases and J dropped 4; count of bases not matched to a gene: 0. The CDR3 reads CASSLGDRGETQYF. The CDR3 nucleotides read TGCGCCAGCAGCTTGGGGGACAGGGGAGAGACCCAGTACTTC.

In this sample, this clonotype turned up many times. The CDR3, as DNA: TGTGCCAGCAGTTTATCGGGGCAGGCCCAAGAGACCCAGTACTTC. Its protein product is CASSLSGQAQETQYF. The chain couples TRBV27 to TRBJ2-5; D possibly corresponds to TRBD1 (5 bases). Germline values: CDR1 MNHEY, CDR2 SMNVEV (reference sequence). V lost 0 bases to trimming and J lost 1 base, with 9 bases between them. The CDR3 has 15 residues.

This clonotype was seen many times. This CDR3 reads CASSLDRKLAVIPYEQYF. The CDR3 DNA follows: TGCGCCAGCAGCTTGGACAGGAAACTAGCCGTAATCCCCTACGAGCAGTACTTC. The V gene is TRBV5-1, the J gene TRBJ2-7; TRBD2 might be the D (6 bases). CDR1 is SGHRS and CDR2 is YFSETQ in the germline V gene. The V and J ends lost 0 bases and 2 bases respectively, with 21 bases between them. CDR3 length equals 18 residues.

There are many counts of this clonotype. The chain recombines TRBV7-6 with TRBJ2-3; 7 bases agree with TRBD2. The CDR3 runs to 16 residues. Germline assignment: CDR1 SGHVS and CDR2 FNYEAQ. V lost 3 bases, J lost 5 bases, and 11 bases stayed unmatched. The CDR3: CASSFMGEGRGDTQYF. The CDR3, as DNA: TGTGCCAGCAGCTTTATGGGGGAGGGCCGTGGAGATACGCAGTATTTT.

This clonotype was seen ten or more times. J is TRBJ1-1 and V is TRBV1; no check of the table's D call, TRBD1, against the DNA was made. TRBV1 is listed as a pseudogene. This CDR3 has 11 residues. The CDR3 reads CTRGTNTEAFF. CDR3 DNA sequence: TGCACCAGGGGGACAAACACTGAAGCTTTCTTT.

This clonotype came up many times. J is TRBJ2-7 and V is TRBV4-2; D remains unclear. The V and J ends lost 0 bases and 2 bases respectively, with 8 bases between them. From germline, CDR1 is LGHNA and CDR2 YNFKEQ. CDR3 length: 14 amino acids. The DNA of the CDR3 is TGTGCCAGCAGCCAAGATCACGGTCCCTACGAGCAGTACTTC. Residues: CASSQDHGPYEQYF.

Ten or more counts support this clonotype. The V call is TRBV12-3 or TRBV12-4, the J call TRBJ2-7; D gene ambiguous. This CDR3 contains 11 residues. V dropped 8 bases and J dropped 6 bases, with 11 bases sitting between them. DNA of the CDR3: TGTGCCAGCGCCCGCCAACGCGAGCAGTACTTC. The encoded protein is CASARQREQYF.

This clonotype has at least ten counts. The gene calls are TRBV5-1 and TRBJ2-6; 10 bases are shared with TRBD2. From germline, CDR1 is SGHRS and CDR2 YFSETQ. With 0 bases clipped from V and 3 bases from J, the junction kept 3 bases outside the gene matches. CDR3 length: 17 amino acids. In DNA form, the CDR3 reads TGCGCCAGCAGCTTGGGTAGCGGGAGGAGTGGGGCCAACGTCCTGACTTTC. It is translated as CASSLGSGRSGANVLTF.